The 27 T cell receptor beta chains presented below share a single source sample, sequenced in a study of persistence of HIV-infected CD4 T cells. This was the immunoSEQ version 4 assay in survey mode. TCRdb keeps only in-frame clones here, not all; method: immunoSEQ multiplex PCR. The sample yields 25,000 to 35,000 clones, roughly 80% seen once. These receptors' antigens are unknown. Lysates of CMV-infected fibroblasts at 10 ug/mL stimulated these cells. CD40L-negative CD69-negative CD45RO-high memory CD4+ T cells were sorted as populations depleted of antigen-responding cells. The sample here was CD4+ T cells sorted from PBMCs after roughly 18-hour stimulation, taken from a patient who received antiretroviral therapy. The receptors were sampled from an adult man with HIV who was CMV-seropositive.

The chain is built from TRBV10-2 and TRBJ2-7; no reliable D call. This CDR3 comprises 12 residues. Germline V gene lookup returns CDR1 WSHSY and CDR2 SAAADI. Between the trimmed V and J ends, which lost 7 bases and 3 bases, there was a span of 10 bases. This CDR3 is CASKQWGYEQYF. In nucleotides, the CDR3 is TGCGCCAGCAAACAGTGGGGCTACGAGCAGTACTTC.

The chain uses TRBV20-1 and TRBJ1-2; TRBD1 matches at 9 bases. With 4 bases clipped from V and 7 bases from J, the junction kept 10 bases outside the gene matches. This CDR3 is 14 amino acids long. CDR1 is DFQATT and CDR2 is SNEGSKA in the germline V gene (reference sequence). The CDR3 loop reads CSATDTDRGFGYTF. The CDR3 DNA reads as TGCAGTGCTACTGATACGGACAGGGGTTTTGGCTACACCTTC.

The genes are TRBV30 and TRBJ1-6; perhaps TRBD1 as D (5 bases). CDR3 length: 15 residues. The V gene lost 8 bases and the J gene lost 7 bases, with 21 bases spanning the gap. Germline V lookup: CDR1 GTSNPN, CDR2 SVGIG (reference sequence). The CDR3 sequence is CARKDGGAQNSPLHF. The CDR3 region has the DNA TGTGCCCGGAAGGATGGCGGGGCGCAAAATTCACCCCTCCACTTT.

This clone was picked up a small number of times. The V gene is TRBV6-5, the J gene TRBJ1-2; D unresolved. V lost 8 bases to trimming and J lost 6 bases, with 10 bases between them. The CDR3 has 11 amino acids. The germline V gene encodes CDR1 MNHEY and CDR2 SVGAGI. The CDR3 sequence is CASFNGDGYTF. The CDR3 DNA follows: TGTGCCAGCTTCAACGGGGATGGCTACACCTTC.

CDR3 sequence reads: CASSSRIGTANEKLFF. The CDR3 nucleotides are TGTGCCAGCAGCTCAAGGATAGGGACAGCTAATGAAAAACTGTTTTTT. This chain connects TRBV5-4 to TRBJ1-4; TRBD1 aligns across 7 bases. Trimming removed 3 bases from V and 3 bases from J; junction bases left unmatched: 8. This CDR3 spans 16 amino acids. Germline values: CDR1 SGHNT, CDR2 YYREEE (reference sequence).

V usage is TRBV2 and J usage is TRBJ1-2, with 9 bases identical to TRBD1. The ends lost 6 bases at V and 0 bases at J; junction bases unmatched: 11. CDR3 length equals 17 residues. From germline, CDR1 is SNHLY and CDR2 FYNNEI. The CDR3 loop is CASRGSLGTGTNYGYTF. The CDR3, as DNA: TGTGCCAGCAGGGGTTCACTTGGGACAGGGACTAACTATGGCTACACCTTC. The variable domain in full, completed from reference TRBV2 and TRBJ1-2, reads EPEVTQTPSHQVTQMGQEVILRCVPISNHLYFYWYRQILGQKVEFLVSFYNNEISEKSEIFDDQFSVERPDGSNFTLKIRSTKLEDSAMYFCASRGSLGTGTNYGYTFGSGTRLTVV.

V is TRBV7-9 and J is TRBJ1-2; D is unclear. Germline assignment: CDR1 SEHNR and CDR2 FQNEAQ (reference sequence). V lost 3 bases, J lost 4 bases, and 12 bases lay in between. The CDR3 loop spans 14 amino acids. CDR3 nucleotide sequence: TGTGCCAGCAGCTTGGACCTGGGAGGCTATGGCTACACCTTC. Translated: CASSLDLGGYGYTF.

This clone was found a few times. This rearrangement joins TRBV5-1 to TRBJ1-6; no clear D. The germline CDR1 and CDR2 sequences are SGHRS and YFSETQ. The CDR3 has 16 amino acids. V was shortened by 3 bases and J by 7 bases, with 17 bases between the two germline ends. CDR3 DNA sequence: TGCGCCAGCAGCTCGTCAGGCGGGCCCTCGAATTCACCCCTCCACTTT. Amino acids: CASSSSGGPSNSPLHF.

The table lists this clone with a count of one. This chain connects TRBV3-1 (or the pseudogene TRBV3-2) to TRBJ1-3; maybe TRBD1 (6 bases). CDR1 and CDR2 from the germline V gene are LGHDT and YNNKEL (reference sequence). Deletions cut 6 bases from V and 4 bases from J, with 19 bases between. The CDR3 length is 16 residues. The CDR3 DNA reads TGTGCCAGCAGTCAGAGGCAAAGGGGGTCGGGAAACACCATATATTTT. Translation: CASSQRQRGSGNTIYF.

By share, this clone counts as medium-sized. The J gene is TRBJ1-1, the V gene TRBV6-5; no clear D gene. The CDR3 totals 14 residues. Germline CDR1 reads MNHEY; CDR2 reads SVGAGI. Trimming took off 6 bases at V and 0 bases at J, with 11 bases between the two ends. The CDR3 spells CASRKRSMNTEAFF. As DNA, the CDR3 is TGTGCCAGCAGGAAACGGAGCATGAACACTGAAGCTTTCTTT.

This chain connects TRBV7-9 to TRBJ2-7, with TRBD1 identical over 7 bases. Per germline, CDR1 SEHNR and CDR2 FQNEAQ (reference sequence). V shed 2 bases and J 1 base; nucleotides not matched to a gene: 5. CDR3 length: 15 amino acids. The CDR3 reads CASSLRDSLSYEQYF. CDR3 nucleotides: TGTGCCAGCAGCTTACGGGACAGTTTATCCTACGAGCAGTACTTC.

This clone appeared a few times. V gene TRBV4-1 combines with J gene TRBJ2-1; 7 bases line up with TRBD1. The V segment lost 4 bases and the J segment 5 bases; nucleotides outside the gene matches: 17. The CDR3 loop spans 18 amino acids. CDR1 is MGHRA, CDR2 YSYEKL, per germline. The DNA for the CDR3 is TGCGCCAGCAGCCCCAGCTTAAATCCGGGACAGAGGAACAATGAGCAGTTCTTC. Translated: CASSPSLNPGQRNNEQFF.

As DNA, the CDR3 is TGTGCCAGCAGCCAAGGAGGAGCGGGCCCCGAGTACTTC. It encodes CASSQGGAGPEYF. The V and J genes are TRBV14 and TRBJ2-5; D is possibly TRBD2 (6 bases). V lost 1 base and J 12 bases, leaving 15 bases between the germline ends. Per the germline V gene, CDR1 is SGHDN and CDR2 is FVKESK. The CDR3 sequence is 13 residues long.

In this sample, this clone turned up once. The chain couples TRBV18 to TRBJ1-1; D remains unclear. The CDR3 length is 13 residues. The V gene lost 5 bases and the J gene lost 1 base, with 8 bases spanning the gap. Germline assignment: CDR1 KGHSH and CDR2 LQKENI. CDR3 in amino acids: CASSAAWNTEAFF. CDR3 in DNA: TGTGCCAGCTCAGCAGCCTGGAACACTGAAGCTTTCTTT.

In its sample, this clone was seen once. This chain links TRBV6-1 with TRBJ1-3; D is perhaps TRBD1 (6 bases). The germline V gene encodes CDR1 MNHNS and CDR2 SASEGT. The CDR3 loop spans 13 amino acids. V shed 9 bases and J shed 5 bases, with 14 bases lying between them. The CDR3 protein is CASLTGSRNTIYF. The CDR3 bases are TGTGCCAGTCTGACAGGTTCTAGAAACACCATATATTTT.

This sequence joins TRBV5-5 and TRBJ2-3; 13 bases fit TRBD2. Germline assignment: CDR1 SGHKS and CDR2 YYEKEE (reference sequence). The CDR3 runs 17 residues. V shed 4 bases and J 1 base; nucleotides not matched to a gene: 6. The CDR3 is CASSPPGLAGGTDTQYF. The CDR3 region has the DNA TGTGCCAGCAGCCCCCCAGGACTAGCGGGGGGCACAGATACGCAGTATTTT.

Within the sample, this clone is medium-sized. The chain links TRBV7-6 to TRBJ2-5; D gene uncertain. The CDR3 consists of 12 residues. Between the trimmed V and J ends, which lost 0 bases and 6 bases, there was a span of 5 bases. Germline V gene sequence: CDR1 SGHVS, CDR2 FNYEAQ. CDR3 region: CASSLALKTQYF. The CDR3 nucleotides are TGTGCCAGCAGCTTAGCGCTGAAGACCCAGTACTTC.

The chain recombines TRBV4-3 with TRBJ2-5; 9 nucleotides agree with TRBD1. J gave up 4 bases and V 1 base, and 16 bases lay outside the gene matches. This CDR3 is built from 19 residues. Per germline, CDR1 LGHNA and CDR2 YSLEER. CDR3 sequence reads: CASSQGFRDRESLTETQYF. The CDR3 nucleotides are TGCGCCAGCAGCCAAGGGTTCCGGGACAGGGAGTCCCTAACAGAGACCCAGTACTTC.

The gene calls are TRBV7-6 and TRBJ1-1, with 9 bases matching TRBD1. The CDR3 has 14 amino acids. CDR1 and CDR2 from the germline V gene are SGHVS and FNYEAQ. Trimming at V came to 5 bases and at J to 4 bases, leaving 5 bases not matched to a gene. The chain's CDR3 is CASSPGTGSTEAFF. The CDR3 nucleotides are TGTGCCAGCAGCCCAGGGACAGGGAGCACTGAAGCTTTCTTT.

By frequency in the sample, this clone is medium-sized. J is TRBJ1-2 and V is TRBV16; 7 bases are a match to TRBD1. Germline V gives CDR1 KGHSY, CDR2 FQNENV. CDR3 length: 15 residues. After removal of 6 bases from V and 2 bases from J, the junction contained 9 bases not matched to a gene. The CDR3 nucleotides read TGTGCCAGCAGTCTCCGGCCAGGGGGAAACTATGGCTACACCTTC. This encodes CASSLRPGGNYGYTF.

This chain joins TRBV7-2 and TRBJ2-3; 12 bases map to TRBD2. The V segment lost 2 bases and the J segment 0 bases; nucleotides outside the gene matches: 6. The CDR3 sequence is 18 residues long. Germline values: CDR1 SGHTA, CDR2 FQGNSA. CDR3 amino acids: CASSLTASGGVSTDTQYF. CDR3 nucleotide sequence: TGTGCCAGCAGCTTAACGGCTAGCGGGGGGGTGAGCACAGATACGCAGTATTTT. The full variable domain, in which reference TRBV7-2 and TRBJ2-3 provide the parts outside the CDR3, is GAGVSQSPSNKVTEKGKDVELRCDPISGHTALYWYRQSLGQGLEFLIYFQGNSAPDKSGLPSDRFSAERTGGSVSTLTIQRTQQEDSAVYLCASSLTASGGVSTDTQYFGPGTRLTVL.

CDR3 region: CASSEATGIGVYTGELFF. The CDR3, as DNA: TGTGCCAGCAGTGAAGCGACGGGGATTGGGGTTTACACCGGGGAGCTGTTTTTT. The genes are TRBV2 and TRBJ2-2; TRBD2 might be the D (5 bases). CDR1 is SNHLY, CDR2 FYNNEI, per germline. V was shortened by 0 bases and J by 3 bases, with 17 bases between the two germline ends. CDR3 length: 18 residues.

This clone is labeled large. V is TRBV18 and J is TRBJ2-7; D remains unclear. The CDR3 consists of 13 residues. V gave up 2 bases and J gave up 2 bases, with 7 bases separating them. CDR1 KGHSH and CDR2 LQKENI come from the germline V gene. CDR3: CASSPTVTYEQYF. In nucleotides, the CDR3 is TGTGCCAGCTCACCAACCGTTACCTACGAGCAGTACTTC.

The CDR3 DNA follows: TGTGCCAGCAGTTTGCGGGGAGGAAAACTGTTTTTT. Protein: CASSLRGGKLFF. The chain employs TRBV12-3 or TRBV12-4 and TRBJ1-4, with D unclear. The germline V and J ends were trimmed by 3 bases and 10 bases, with 9 bases remaining between them. There are 12 residues in the CDR3.

This chain uses TRBV12-3 or TRBV12-4 with TRBJ2-5; D gene ambiguous. The V end was cut by 2 bases, the J end by 2 bases, with 6 bases between. The CDR3 has 13 residues. CDR3 in DNA: TGTGCCAGCAGTTTAATAGGGCAAGAGACCCAGTACTTC. Amino acid sequence: CASSLIGQETQYF.

This clone was recorded once. The gene calls are TRBV7-6 and TRBJ2-1; a possible D gene is TRBD1 (5 bases). The CDR3 is 15 residues long. The germline V gene has CDR1 SGHVS and CDR2 FNYEAQ. The ends were cut back, 4 bases at V and 3 bases at J, with 13 bases in the middle. The CDR3 sequence: CASSSNRQLYNEQFF. In nucleotides, the CDR3 is TGTGCCAGCAGCTCAAATAGACAGCTCTACAATGAGCAGTTCTTC.

A few counts support this clone. The chain recombines TRBV7-9 with TRBJ1-3; D uncertain. Trimming cost V 4 bases and J 0 bases, with 13 bases left between them. Germline-derived CDR1 and CDR2 are SEHNR and FQNEAQ (reference sequence). The CDR3 consists of 16 residues. CDR3 in amino acids: CASSSRRESSGNTIYF. The CDR3 nucleotides are TGTGCCAGCAGCTCCCGGCGTGAGAGCTCTGGAAACACCATATATTTT.